Listed below are T cell receptor beta chains from one sample, sequenced in a study of CD8 T cells in Susac syndrome. TCRdb passed the immunoSEQ multiplex PCR reads through MiXCR, listing each CDR3 protein once. Among about 180,000 distinct CDR3 sequences listed, 90% to 95% were seen once. Sequenced material: CD8+ T cells from PBMCs. The receptors here all came from a human donor with multiple sclerosis. CDR3s include the opening cysteine and the closing phenylalanine or tryptophan. Fields, in order: J gene, clone size, V gene, CDR3 length, D gene, CDR3 protein, CDR3 DNA. D genes are given only for firm matches. Size is stated for part of the rows, as once, few or many counts, or as a class when the clone is expanded.

J: TRBJ2-7; size: few; V: TRBV30; length: 12; D: NA; CDR3: CAWRLGAYEQYF; DNA: TGTGCCTGGAGACTGGGGGCCTACGAGCAGTACTTC
J: TRBJ2-6; size: once; V: TRBV27; length: 15; D: NA; CDR3: CASSPYVSGANVLTF; DNA: TGTGCCAGCAGTCCATACGTGTCTGGGGCCAACGTCCTGACTTTC
J: TRBJ1-1; size: once; V: TRBV5-1; length: 17; D: TRBD1; CDR3: CASSLGRDRVPNTEAFF; DNA: TGCGCCAGCAGCTTGGGTCGGGACAGAGTCCCGAACACTGAAGCTTTCTTT
J: TRBJ2-7; size: NA; V: TRBV9; length: 15; D: TRBD2; CDR3: CASSVGQRGGREQYF; DNA: TGTGCCAGCAGCGTTGGCCAGCGCGGGGGTCGCGAGCAGTACTTC
J: TRBJ1-2; size: once; V: TRBV20-1; length: 15; D: NA; CDR3: CSARAFVQGNYGYTF; DNA: TGCAGTGCTAGAGCGTTTGTACAGGGAAACTATGGCTACACCTTC
J: TRBJ2-5; size: NA; V: TRBV24-1; length: 14; D: TRBD1; CDR3: CATSPGQGLETQYF; DNA: TGTGCCACCAGTCCGGGACAGGGTCTTGAGACCCAGTACTTC
J: TRBJ2-1; size: NA; V: TRBV7-9; length: 15; D: TRBD2; CDR3: CASSLPLAGYNEQFF; DNA: TGTGCCAGCAGCTTACCGCTAGCGGGCTACAATGAGCAGTTCTTC
J: TRBJ2-3; size: NA; V: TRBV11-2; length: 12; D: NA; CDR3: CASSLERDTQYF; DNA: TGTGCCAGCAGCTTAGAGAGGGATACGCAGTATTTT
J: TRBJ2-3; size: NA; V: TRBV27; length: 18; D: NA; CDR3: CASSPRQLRDLVADTQYF; DNA: TGTGCCAGCAGTCCACGCCAGCTCCGGGACTTAGTCGCAGATACGCAGTATTTT
J: TRBJ2-2; size: NA; V: TRBV11-3; length: 16; D: TRBD1; CDR3: CASSLPGTGDTGELFF; DNA: TGTGCCAGCAGCTTACCCGGGACAGGGGACACCGGGGAGCTGTTTTTT
J: TRBJ1-5; size: NA; V: TRBV9; length: 14; D: NA; CDR3: CASSRTASNQPQHF; DNA: TGTGCCAGCAGTCGGACAGCTAGCAATCAGCCCCAGCATTTT
J: TRBJ2-7; size: NA; V: TRBV29-1; length: 14; D: TRBD2; CDR3: CSVEVREAFREQYF; DNA: TGCAGCGTTGAAGTCCGGGAGGCCTTTCGGGAGCAGTACTTC
J: TRBJ2-3; size: few; V: TRBV9; length: 13; D: NA; CDR3: CASSVAITDTQYF; DNA: TGTGCCAGCAGCGTAGCTATTACAGATACGCAGTATTTT
J: TRBJ2-1; size: NA; V: TRBV5-6; length: 15; D: NA; CDR3: CASSLEGGRGNEQFF; DNA: TGTGCCAGCAGCTTGGAGGGGGGGCGAGGGAATGAGCAGTTCTTC
J: TRBJ1-1; size: NA; V: TRBV29-1; length: 11; D: TRBD1; CDR3: CSVTGGAEAFF; DNA: TGCAGCGTTACAGGGGGCGCGGAAGCTTTCTTT
J: TRBJ2-7; size: NA; V: TRBV30; length: 14; D: NA; CDR3: CAWSVGLGRYEQYF; DNA: TGTGCCTGGAGTGTAGGGCTGGGACGCTACGAGCAGTACTTC
J: TRBJ1-4; size: NA; V: TRBV7-9; length: 15; D: TRBD1; CDR3: CASSSGQGINEKLFF; DNA: TGTGCCAGCAGCTCGGGACAGGGGATTAATGAAAAACTGTTTTTT
J: TRBJ2-7; size: once; V: TRBV13; length: 15; D: TRBD1; CDR3: CASSLDGTGVYEQYF; DNA: TGTGCCAGCAGCTTAGATGGGACAGGGGTCTACGAGCAGTACTTC
J: TRBJ2-3; size: NA; V: TRBV18; length: 16; D: TRBD1; CDR3: CASSLTGTGIGDTQYF; DNA: TGTGCCAGCTCACTCACCGGGACAGGGATTGGAGATACGCAGTATTTT
J: TRBJ2-3; size: NA; V: TRBV12-3/TRBV12-4; length: 16; D: NA; CDR3: CASRNVPGLRTDTQYF; DNA: TGTGCCAGCAGAAACGTACCGGGACTCCGCACAGATACGCAGTATTTT